Listed below are T cell receptor beta chains from one sample, sequenced in a study of CD8 T cells in cerebrospinal fluid in Alzheimer's disease. From its re-call of the 10x single-cell sequencing reads, TCRdb lists each CDR3 protein once, without DNA. This sample's clone table lists 1,300 to 1,500 distinct CDR3 sequences. Sample: cerebrospinal fluid. These receptors came from a human donor with mild cognitive impairment. The CDR3 runs from the conserved cysteine through the conserved F or W. Clone size, where shown, is once, few, many, or a class for clones that have expanded.

j_call: TRBJ2-2
v_call: TRBV11-3
clone_size: large
cdr3_aa: CASSLEQGGQARAGELFF

j_call: TRBJ1-6
v_call: TRBV19
clone_size: medium-sized
cdr3_aa: CASSTRTDNSPLHF

j_call: TRBJ2-1
v_call: TRBV19
clone_size: medium-sized
cdr3_aa: CASSSDRSSYNEQFF

j_call: TRBJ1-2
v_call: TRBV15
clone_size: NA
cdr3_aa: CATSRGDRAYGYTF

j_call: TRBJ2-4
v_call: TRBV20-1
clone_size: medium-sized
cdr3_aa: CSAISGGAVAKNIQYF

j_call: TRBJ1-5
v_call: TRBV3-1
clone_size: large
cdr3_aa: CASSQETGASVGNQPQHF

j_call: TRBJ2-5
v_call: TRBV29-1
clone_size: medium-sized
cdr3_aa: CSARLGETQYF

j_call: TRBJ2-2
v_call: TRBV20-1
clone_size: large
cdr3_aa: CSARDPSQGGTGELFF

j_call: TRBJ1-6
v_call: TRBV9
clone_size: medium-sized
cdr3_aa: CASSVGVANSPLHF

j_call: TRBJ2-3
v_call: TRBV18
clone_size: medium-sized
cdr3_aa: CASSPQGWGTDTQYF

j_call: TRBJ1-2
v_call: TRBV7-2
clone_size: NA
cdr3_aa: CASSLVVYGYTF